This section outlines one T cell receptor (beta chain) sequence together with its context. Antigen: not known. This sample was taken from a study of shared clonotypes between healthy human individuals. General observations from the study: Naive CD4 clonotypes overlapped across a handful of donors at about 5%.

Clones were read by immunoSEQ multiplex PCR, and TCRdb kept only the in-frame ones, dropping some. The sample gives hundreds of thousands of clones, 90% to 96% of which show up once; approximately 0.062% is in the top ten. Sequenced: naive CD4+ T cells sorted from blood. Subset indicated: CD45RA+ positively selected. This clonotype was sampled from a woman in her thirties in good health.

The CDR3 protein is CASSMGLPDPTNTGELFF. Here the CDR3 DNA reads TGTGCCAGTAGTATGGGGCTTCCCGATCCAACGAACACCGGGGAGCTGTTTTTT. V and J are TRBV19 and TRBJ2-2; TRBD1 might be the D (5 bases). The CDR3 runs 18 residues. Per germline, CDR1 LNHDA and CDR2 SQIVND (reference sequence). The V end lost 3 bases, the J end lost 0 bases, and 17 bases lay between the germline ends.